These 14 T cell receptor beta chains share one sample of origin, sequenced in a study of blood T cell repertoires in COVID-19. Generated by immunoSEQ multiplex PCR, the TCRdb table keeps only in-frame clones and is missing some. Of about 140,000 clones listed, 70% to 80% are singletons. The material sequenced was peripheral blood. All receptors derive from a man aged 60 to 69 with acute or convalescent COVID-19.

The rearrangement uses TRBV12-3 or TRBV12-4 and TRBJ2-7, with 7 bases identical to TRBD1. The length of the CDR3 is 13 residues. V dropped 5 bases and J dropped 3; count of bases not matched to a gene: 4. CDR3 region: CASSIGQDYEQYF. The CDR3 DNA follows: TGTGCCAGCAGTATCGGACAGGACTACGAGCAGTACTTC.

V usage is TRBV20-1 and J usage is TRBJ2-5; the D gene is possibly TRBD2 (6 bases). This CDR3 has 13 amino acids. Trimming stripped 3 bases from V and 3 bases from J, with 11 bases between. The germline V gene encodes CDR1 DFQATT and CDR2 SNEGSKA (reference sequence). CDR3 sequence: CSASNGGEETQYF. In DNA form, the CDR3 reads TGCAGTGCTAGTAACGGAGGGGAAGAGACCCAGTACTTC.

J is TRBJ1-1 and V is TRBV6-5; 8 nucleotides line up with TRBD1. This CDR3 region has 14 residues. Germline assignment: CDR1 MNHEY and CDR2 SVGAGI. V trimming: 7 bases; J trimming: 0 bases; junction bases outside the gene matches: 4. CDR3 sequence reads: CASNLTGVNTEAFF. CDR3 sequence (DNA): TGTGCCAGCAACTTGACAGGGGTGAACACTGAAGCTTTCTTT.

This clone came up once. This sequence joins TRBV28 and TRBJ1-5; 8 bases fit TRBD1. Germline trimming cut 5 bases from V and 4 bases from J; bases unmatched to any gene: 7. Germline V gives CDR1 MDHEN, CDR2 SYDVKM. The CDR3 spans 15 residues. CDR3 amino acids: CASSGATGGNQPQHF. CDR3 coding DNA: TGTGCCAGCAGTGGCGCAACAGGGGGAAATCAGCCCCAGCATTTT.

V usage is TRBV10-3 and J usage is TRBJ2-5; 9 bases agree with TRBD2. Germline CDR1 ENHRY, CDR2 SYGVKD. The CDR3 has 15 amino acids. V was pared by 0 bases and J by 4 bases, with 3 bases of the junction left unmatched. CDR3: CAISESAGGRETQYF. The CDR3 bases are TGTGCCATCAGTGAGTCGGCGGGAGGGAGAGAGACCCAGTACTTC.

This rearrangement joins TRBV6-5 to TRBJ2-2; 9 nucleotides match TRBD1. V was clipped by 6 bases and J by 5 bases; unmatched bases: 7. Looked up from germline, CDR1 is MNHEY and CDR2 is SVGAGI. The CDR3 is 15 amino acids. Written as DNA, the CDR3 is TGTGCCAGCAGGCCGGACAGGGGTGGAACCGGGGAGCTGTTTTTT. This sequence encodes CASRPDRGGTGELFF.

The chain recombines TRBV28 with TRBJ1-2; D gene unclear. Germline CDR1 MDHEN, CDR2 SYDVKM. The CDR3 is 12 residues long. V lost 8 bases to trimming and J lost 2 bases, with 9 bases between them. This CDR3 is CASQNRNYGYTF. CDR3 nucleotides: TGTGCCAGCCAAAACCGGAACTATGGCTACACCTTC.

This sequence joins TRBV29-1 and TRBJ1-2; 7 bases line up with TRBD1. The CDR3 is 12 residues long. Germline loops: CDR1 SQVTM, CDR2 ANQGSEA. The V gene end was trimmed by 7 bases and the J gene end by 2 bases; junction bases not matched to a gene: 4. CDR3 nucleotide sequence: TGCAGCGCCGTGACAGGGAACTATGGCTACACCTTC. Its translation: CSAVTGNYGYTF. The full variable domain, in which reference TRBV29-1 and TRBJ1-2 provide the parts outside the CDR3, is SAVISQKPSRDICQRGTSLTIQCQVDSQVTMMFWYRQQPGQSLTLIATANQGSEATYESGFVIDKFPISRPNLTFSTLTVSNMSPEDSSIYLCSAVTGNYGYTFGSGTRLTVV.

The J gene is TRBJ2-3, the V gene TRBV5-5, with D possibly being TRBD1 (5 bases). There are 14 residues in the CDR3. CDR1 SGHKS and CDR2 YYEKEE come from the germline V gene (reference sequence). V lost 1 base and J 4 bases, leaving 10 bases between the germline ends. The CDR3 sequence: CASSLTGASDTQYF. In nucleotides, the CDR3 is TGTGCCAGCAGCTTGACAGGAGCCTCAGATACGCAGTATTTT.

The chain couples TRBV30 to TRBJ2-2; tentatively, D is TRBD2 (6 bases). The CDR3 has 14 amino acids. V gave up 1 base and J gave up 3 bases, with 9 bases separating them. Per germline, CDR1 GTSNPN and CDR2 SVGIG (reference sequence). DNA for the CDR3: TGTGCCTGGAGTGGGGGAGGCTACACCGGGGAGCTGTTTTTT. It codes for CAWSGGGYTGELFF.

This clone has only one observation. V is TRBV6-5 and J is TRBJ1-2; 11 bases agree with TRBD1. Germline CDR1 and CDR2: MNHEY and SVGAGI. Unmatched junction bases numbered 10, after V lost 5 bases and J lost 8 bases. The CDR3 loop spans 15 amino acids. This chain's CDR3 is CASSPPPGTGGGYTF. DNA of the CDR3: TGTGCCAGCAGTCCCCCTCCCGGGACAGGGGGAGGCTACACCTTC.

CDR3 nucleotides: TGTGCCACCCAGCCGGGACAGGGGGCGGGGTGGACCACTGAAGCTTTCTTT. Translating it yields CATQPGQGAGWTTEAFF. This sequence joins TRBV10-3 and TRBJ1-1; 12 nucleotides agree with TRBD1. V was pared by 10 bases and J by 4 bases, with 16 bases of the junction left unmatched. Germline V gene sequence: CDR1 ENHRY, CDR2 SYGVKD. CDR3 size: 17 residues.

The chain couples TRBV5-1 to TRBJ2-5; TRBD2 might be the D (6 bases). Trimming shortened V by 0 bases and J by 3 bases, and 15 bases separated the two germline ends. The CDR3 is 16 amino acids. Germline CDR1 reads SGHRS; CDR2 reads YFSETQ. In DNA, the CDR3 is TGCGCCAGCAGCTTGGGGAAGGGAGGACCCGAAGAGACCCAGTACTTC. Its protein is CASSLGKGGPEETQYF.

The V and J genes are TRBV6-5 and TRBJ1-3, with 7 positions matching TRBD1. Germline lookup yields CDR1 MNHEY and CDR2 SVGAGI. The ends lost 4 bases at V and 3 bases at J; junction bases unmatched: 6. CDR3 length: 15 residues. This CDR3 is CASSFTGVLGNTIYF. The CDR3 nucleotides read TGTGCCAGCAGTTTCACAGGGGTTCTTGGAAACACCATATATTTT.